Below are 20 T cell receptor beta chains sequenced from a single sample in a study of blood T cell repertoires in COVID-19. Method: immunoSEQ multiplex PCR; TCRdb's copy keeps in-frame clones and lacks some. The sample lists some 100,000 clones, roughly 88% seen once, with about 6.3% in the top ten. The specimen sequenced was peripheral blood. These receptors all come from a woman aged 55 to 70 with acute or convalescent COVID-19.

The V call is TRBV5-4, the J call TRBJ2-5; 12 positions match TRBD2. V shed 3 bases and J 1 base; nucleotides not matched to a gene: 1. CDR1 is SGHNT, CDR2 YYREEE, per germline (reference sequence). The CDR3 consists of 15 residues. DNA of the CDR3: TGTGCCAGCAGCTGGACTAGCGGGGTCCAAGAGACCCAGTACTTC. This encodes CASSWTSGVQETQYF.

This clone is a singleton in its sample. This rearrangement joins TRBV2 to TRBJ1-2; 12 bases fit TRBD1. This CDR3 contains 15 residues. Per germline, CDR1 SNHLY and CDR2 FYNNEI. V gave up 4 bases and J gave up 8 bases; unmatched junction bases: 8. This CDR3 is CASSVAGTGGRGYTF. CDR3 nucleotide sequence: TGTGCCAGCAGTGTCGCCGGGACAGGGGGCCGAGGCTACACCTTC.

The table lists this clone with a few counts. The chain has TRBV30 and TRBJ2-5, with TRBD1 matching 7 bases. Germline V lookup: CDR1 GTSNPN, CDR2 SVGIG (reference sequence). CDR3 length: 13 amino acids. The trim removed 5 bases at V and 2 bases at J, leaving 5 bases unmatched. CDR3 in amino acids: CAWARDRQETQYF. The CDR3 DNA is TGTGCCTGGGCCCGGGACAGACAAGAGACCCAGTACTTC.

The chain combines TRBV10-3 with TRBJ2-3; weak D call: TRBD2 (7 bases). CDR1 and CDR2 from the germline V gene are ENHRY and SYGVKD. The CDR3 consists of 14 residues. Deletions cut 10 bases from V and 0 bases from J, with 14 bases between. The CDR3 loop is CATQGRGSTDTQYF. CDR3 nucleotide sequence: TGTGCCACCCAGGGGAGGGGGAGCACAGATACGCAGTATTTT.

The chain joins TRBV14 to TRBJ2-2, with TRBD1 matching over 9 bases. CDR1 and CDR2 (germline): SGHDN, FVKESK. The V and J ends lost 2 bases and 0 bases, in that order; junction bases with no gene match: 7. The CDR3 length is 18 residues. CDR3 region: CASSQWTGVYSNTGELFF. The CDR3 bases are TGTGCCAGCAGCCAATGGACAGGGGTGTACTCGAACACCGGGGAGCTGTTTTTT. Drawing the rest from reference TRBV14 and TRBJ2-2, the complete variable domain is EAGVTQFPSHSVIEKGQTVTLRCDPISGHDNLYWYRRVMGKEIKFLLHFVKESKQDESGMPNNRFLAERTGGTYSTLKVQPAELEDSGVYFCASSQWTGVYSNTGELFFGEGSRLTVL.

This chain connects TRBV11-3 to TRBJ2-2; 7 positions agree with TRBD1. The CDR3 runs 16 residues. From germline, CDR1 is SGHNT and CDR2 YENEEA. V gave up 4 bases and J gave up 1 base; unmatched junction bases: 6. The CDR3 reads CASSSPTGRNTGELFF. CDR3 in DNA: TGTGCCAGCAGCTCTCCGACAGGGAGGAACACCGGGGAGCTGTTTTTT.

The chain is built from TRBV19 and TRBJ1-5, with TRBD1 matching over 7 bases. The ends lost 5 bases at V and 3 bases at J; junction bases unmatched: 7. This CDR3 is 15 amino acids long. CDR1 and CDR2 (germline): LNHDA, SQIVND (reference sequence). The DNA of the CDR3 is TGTGCCAGTAGTCCTGGACAGGTGTTCAATCAGCCCCAGCATTTT. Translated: CASSPGQVFNQPQHF.

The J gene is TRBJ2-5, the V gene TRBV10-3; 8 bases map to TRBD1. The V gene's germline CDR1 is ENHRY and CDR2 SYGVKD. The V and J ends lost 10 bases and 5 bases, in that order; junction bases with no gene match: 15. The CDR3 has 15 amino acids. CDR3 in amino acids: CASETGTGGGETQYF. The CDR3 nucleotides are TGTGCCAGCGAAACCGGGACAGGTGGTGGGGAGACCCAGTACTTC.

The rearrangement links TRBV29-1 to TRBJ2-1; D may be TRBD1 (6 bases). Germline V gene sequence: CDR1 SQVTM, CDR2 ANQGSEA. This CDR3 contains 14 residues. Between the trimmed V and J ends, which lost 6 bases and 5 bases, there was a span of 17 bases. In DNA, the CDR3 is TGCAGCGTCGCGGGTGGCAGGGGCAACAATGAGCAGTTCTTC. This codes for CSVAGGRGNNEQFF.

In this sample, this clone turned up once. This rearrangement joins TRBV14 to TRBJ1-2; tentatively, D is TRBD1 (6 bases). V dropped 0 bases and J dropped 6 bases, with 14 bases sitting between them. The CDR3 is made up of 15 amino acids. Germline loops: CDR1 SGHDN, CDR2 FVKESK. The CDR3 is CASSQDRTAMNGYTF. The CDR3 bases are TGTGCCAGCAGCCAAGATCGGACAGCAATGAATGGCTACACCTTC.

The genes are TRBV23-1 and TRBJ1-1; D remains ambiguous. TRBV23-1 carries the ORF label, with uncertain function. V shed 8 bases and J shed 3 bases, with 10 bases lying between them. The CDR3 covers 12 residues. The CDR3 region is CASVGADTEAFF. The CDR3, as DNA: TGCGCCAGCGTGGGCGCCGACACTGAAGCTTTCTTT.

The CDR3 bases are TGTGCCTGGAGTGCGAAAGGTCTACTGAGCGGTGCCACAGATACGCAGTATTTT. This gives the protein CAWSAKGLLSGATDTQYF. The chain employs TRBV30 and TRBJ2-3; perhaps TRBD2 as D (5 bases). Per the germline V gene, CDR1 is GTSNPN and CDR2 is SVGIG (reference sequence). The CDR3 is 18 residues long. V lost 1 base and J 2 bases, leaving 22 bases between the germline ends.

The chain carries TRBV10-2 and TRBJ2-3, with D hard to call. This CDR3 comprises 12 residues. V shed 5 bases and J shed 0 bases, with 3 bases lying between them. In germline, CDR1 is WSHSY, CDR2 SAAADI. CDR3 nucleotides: TGCGCCAGCAGTACTAGCACAGATACGCAGTATTTT. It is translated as CASSTSTDTQYF.

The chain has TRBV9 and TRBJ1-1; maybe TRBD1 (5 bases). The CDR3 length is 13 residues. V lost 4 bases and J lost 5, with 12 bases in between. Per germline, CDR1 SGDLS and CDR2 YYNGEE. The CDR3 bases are TGTGCCAGCAGCCAAAACGGGGGGACTGAAGCTTTCTTT. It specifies CASSQNGGTEAFF.

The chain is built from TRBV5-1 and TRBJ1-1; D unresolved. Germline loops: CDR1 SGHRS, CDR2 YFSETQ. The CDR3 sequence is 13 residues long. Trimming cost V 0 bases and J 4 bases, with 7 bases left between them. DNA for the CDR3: TGCGCCAGCAGCTTGGGGGAGGGCACTGAAGCTTTCTTT. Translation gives CASSLGEGTEAFF.

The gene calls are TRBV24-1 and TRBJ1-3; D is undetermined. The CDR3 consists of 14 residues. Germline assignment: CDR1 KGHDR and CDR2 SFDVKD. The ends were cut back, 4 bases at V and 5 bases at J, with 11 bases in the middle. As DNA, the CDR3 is TGTGCCACCAGTGACAACCAACATAGAAACACCATATATTTT. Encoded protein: CATSDNQHRNTIYF.

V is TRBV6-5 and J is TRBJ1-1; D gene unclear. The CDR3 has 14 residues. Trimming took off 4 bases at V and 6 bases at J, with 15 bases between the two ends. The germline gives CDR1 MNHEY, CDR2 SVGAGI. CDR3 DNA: TGTGCCAGCAGTTGGGGTGGAGCGGGGTCTGAAGCTTTCTTT. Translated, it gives CASSWGGAGSEAFF.

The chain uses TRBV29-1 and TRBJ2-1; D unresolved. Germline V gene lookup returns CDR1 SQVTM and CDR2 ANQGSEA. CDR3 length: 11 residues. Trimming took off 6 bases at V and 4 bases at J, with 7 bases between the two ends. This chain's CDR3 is CSVSTYNEQFF. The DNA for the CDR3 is TGCAGCGTGTCGACATACAATGAGCAGTTCTTC.

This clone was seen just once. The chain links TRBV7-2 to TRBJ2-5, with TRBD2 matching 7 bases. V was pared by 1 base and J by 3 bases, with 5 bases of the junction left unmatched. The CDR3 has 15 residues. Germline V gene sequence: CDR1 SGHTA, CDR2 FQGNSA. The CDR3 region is CASSLGGLAEETQYF. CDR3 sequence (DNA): TGTGCCAGCAGCTTAGGTGGGCTAGCGGAAGAGACCCAGTACTTC.

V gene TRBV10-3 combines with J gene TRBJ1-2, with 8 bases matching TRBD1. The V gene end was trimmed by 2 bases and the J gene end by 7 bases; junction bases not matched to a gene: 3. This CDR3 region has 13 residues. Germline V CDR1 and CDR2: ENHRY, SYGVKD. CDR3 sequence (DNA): TGTGCCATCAGTGAGACGACAGGGGTTGGCTACACCTTC. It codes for CAISETTGVGYTF.